The present entry profiles one TCR beta chain with its context. The antigen is not known. This record belongs to a study of fetal regulatory T cell absence and autoimmunity. Study in general: Without clinical diabetes, IPEX patients showed exocrine pancreas autoimmunity. Regarding the study as a whole: In IPEX syndrome, oligoclonal enrichment was read as supporting prenatal antigen-driven autoimmunity in the pancreas. Pancreas TCRs were oligoclonally enriched versus cord blood, some clones over 85-fold.

V was pared by 5 bases and J by 6 bases, with 2 bases of the junction left unmatched. Per the germline V gene, CDR1 is SGHRS and CDR2 is YFSETQ. The length of the CDR3 is 13 residues. Measured with immunoSEQ multiplex PCR; TCRdb has only the in-frame clones, and not every one. The table has around 100,000 clones, 60% to 80% seen once. The source is a male donor with IPEX syndrome. The sequenced material came from pancreas tissue. The V and J genes are TRBV5-1 and TRBJ1-4; 9 nucleotides agree with TRBD1. The CDR3 loop is CASRTGGDEKLFF. CDR3 bases: TGCGCCAGCAGGACAGGGGGTGATGAAAAACTGTTTTTT.